The rows below give T cell receptor beta chains drawn from one sample of a study of T-cell reconstitution after alpha-beta-depleted transplantation in children. TCRdb redid the calling of the PCR reads with MiXCR, one entry per CDR3 protein. Of about 300,000 distinct CDR3 sequences listed, approximately 7.3% are singletons. Sequences were derived from peripheral blood, sampled 360 days after TCRalphabeta/CD19-depleted stem cell transplant. The receptors were gathered from a female patient aged 2-10 years who had a stem cell transplant for Fanconi anemia, so the T cells may come from the graft donor. Both conserved end residues are part of each CDR3. D genes are given only for firm matches. Rows give clone size only sometimes, using once, few, many, or a class for an expanded clone.

CDR3nt,CDR3aa,j_gene,abundance,d_gene,v_gene
TGTGCCAGCTCACCAATGAACCAGGGGTTAAGTAATGAAAAACTGTTTTTT,CASSPMNQGLSNEKLFF,TRBJ1-4,few,.,TRBV18
TGCGCCAGCAGCTCTTACAGGGGGTTTACCACAGATACGCAGTATTTT,CASSSYRGFTTDTQYF,TRBJ2-3,.,TRBD1,TRBV5-1
TGTGCCAGCAGCTTGAAGCCCCGGGGGAGCACAGATACGCAGTATTTT,CASSLKPRGSTDTQYF,TRBJ2-3,many,.,TRBV5-5
TGCAGTGCTAGGTTAGTGGGCACCTACGAGCAGTACTTC,CSARLVGTYEQYF,TRBJ2-7,many,.,TRBV20-1
TGCGCCAGCAGCTTGGTTTCCGCAGGGATGACTGAAGCTTTCTTT,CASSLVSAGMTEAFF,TRBJ1-1,many,.,TRBV5-1
TGTGCCAGCAGCCCTCTAGGGGGGGGGGACACAGATACGCAGTATTTT,CASSPLGGGDTDTQYF,TRBJ2-3,many,.,TRBV6-5
TGTGCCAGCAGCTTACGTCTAGCGGGAGTGCCCTCATACAATGAGCAGTTCTTC,CASSLRLAGVPSYNEQFF,TRBJ2-1,many,TRBD2,TRBV11-2
TGTGCCTGCAGTTTAAGGGGTAGCGGGGGGGGAACCTTTGGCGGGCAGTTCTTC,CACSLRGSGGGTFGGQFF,TRBJ2-1,.,TRBD2,TRBV2
TGCAGCGTGATATGGACAGCACCTAACGAGCAGTACTTC,CSVIWTAPNEQYF,TRBJ2-7,few,.,TRBV29-1
TGTGCCAGCAGCCTAAGGCTTGGGAACACTGAAGCTTTCTTT,CASSLRLGNTEAFF,TRBJ1-1,many,.,TRBV7-9
TGCAGCGCCCGAACGACAGGCCCTGAAGCTTTCTTT,CSARTTGPEAFF,TRBJ1-1,many,.,TRBV29-1
TGTGCCAGCAGTGCTACGCGGGGGGCAGGGACTGAAGCTTTCTTT,CASSATRGAGTEAFF,TRBJ1-1,few,.,TRBV28
TGCAGCGTTCTGGAGAAACCGGTGAGAGATACGCAGTATTTT,CSVLEKPVRDTQYF,TRBJ2-3,many,.,TRBV29-1
TGTGCCAGCAGCTTGACATCGGGGGAGCTGTTTTTT,CASSLTSGELFF,TRBJ2-2,many,.,TRBV9
TGCAGCGTCCTGGGGGACAGCGCTTATGGCTACACCTTC,CSVLGDSAYGYTF,TRBJ1-2,many,TRBD1,TRBV29-1
TGCGCCAGCACACTAGCGGGACCCAACACCGGGGAGCTGTTTTTT,CASTLAGPNTGELFF,TRBJ2-2,.,TRBD2,TRBV4-1
TGTGCCAGCAGCGAAACGGACGGGAGAGGACTCTTCTTC,CASSETDGRGLFF,TRBJ2-1,many,.,TRBV7-9
TGCAGTGCTTTCCCGGGACAGTCCTACAATGAGCAGTTCTTC,CSAFPGQSYNEQFF,TRBJ2-1,many,TRBD1,TRBV20-1
TGCGCCAGCAGCTTGGGGGGCAACGGGGAGCTGTTTTTT,CASSLGGNGELFF,TRBJ2-2,many,.,TRBV5-1
TGTGCCAGCAGTGACTCCGGGGCGCCGGGGGCACCCCTCCACTTT,CASSDSGAPGAPLHF,TRBJ1-6,few,.,TRBV6-4
TGCGCCAGCAGCGAAGAACAGGGGCCGGAGACCCAGTACTTC,CASSEEQGPETQYF,TRBJ2-5,.,TRBD1,TRBV5-1
TGTGCCATCAGTGGGAGTAGCGGCCCCTTATTAGGGACCCAGTACTTC,CAISGSSGPLLGTQYF,TRBJ2-5,many,.,TRBV10-3
TGTGCCAGCACCATGGGGGGACAGGGGGTCTTGAATTCACCCCTCCACTTT,CASTMGGQGVLNSPLHF,TRBJ1-6,many,TRBD1,TRBV12-3/TRBV12-4
TGTGCCAGCAGCTTAACGGGACTAGCGAACAATGAGCAGTTCTTC,CASSLTGLANNEQFF,TRBJ2-1,few,TRBD2,TRBV7-6
TGCAGTGCTCTTTCGGGTGGCGGCTATGGCTACACCTTC,CSALSGGGYGYTF,TRBJ1-2,few,.,TRBV20-1
TGTGCCAGCAGCCCGAGCGACAGAGACCAAGAGACCCAGTACTTC,CASSPSDRDQETQYF,TRBJ2-5,many,.,TRBV7-2
TGTGCCAGCAGCAAAGCGGAGGGACAGCTCTACAATGAGCAGTTCTTC,CASSKAEGQLYNEQFF,TRBJ2-1,many,.,TRBV21-1
TGTGCCAGCAGTATAGGGGTGAACCTTAATCAGCCCCAGCATTTT,CASSIGVNLNQPQHF,TRBJ1-5,many,.,TRBV12-3/TRBV12-4
TGTGCCAGCAGCTTAGCCCCCCACAACTTGGGGACTAATGAAAAACTGTTTTTT,CASSLAPHNLGTNEKLFF,TRBJ1-4,many,.,TRBV7-6
TGTGCCAGCTCGACTAGCGGGGGGGTAACCATTCAAGAGACCCAGTACTTC,CASSTSGGVTIQETQYF,TRBJ2-5,few,TRBD2,TRBV27
TGTGCCAGCAGCACTAGCTTCCAAACCTACAATGAGCAGTTCTTC,CASSTSFQTYNEQFF,TRBJ2-1,few,.,TRBV3-1
TGCAGTGTCAGGGGCGGGGGGCCAGACAAGGGCAATGAGCAGTTCTTC,CSVRGGGPDKGNEQFF,TRBJ2-1,few,TRBD2,TRBV20-1
TGCGCCAGCAGAACGGGGGCGAACTTCTATGGCTACACCTTC,CASRTGANFYGYTF,TRBJ1-2,.,.,TRBV5-1